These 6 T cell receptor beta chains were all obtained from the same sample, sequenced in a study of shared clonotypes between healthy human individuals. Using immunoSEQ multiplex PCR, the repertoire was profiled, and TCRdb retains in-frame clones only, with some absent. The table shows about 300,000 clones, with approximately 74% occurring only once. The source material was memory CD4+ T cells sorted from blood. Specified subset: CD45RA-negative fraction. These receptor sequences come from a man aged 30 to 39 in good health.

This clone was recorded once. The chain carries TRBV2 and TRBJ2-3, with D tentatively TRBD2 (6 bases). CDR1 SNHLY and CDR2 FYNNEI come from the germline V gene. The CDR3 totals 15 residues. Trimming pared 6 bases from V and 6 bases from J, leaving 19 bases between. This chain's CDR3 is CASSRRGFLGDTQYF. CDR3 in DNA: TGTGCCAGCAGCAGACGGGGGTTTCTAGGGGATACGCAGTATTTT. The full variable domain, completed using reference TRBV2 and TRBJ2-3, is EPEVTQTPSHQVTQMGQEVILRCVPISNHLYFYWYRQILGQKVEFLVSFYNNEISEKSEIFDDQFSVERPDGSNFTLKIRSTKLEDSAMYFCASSRRGFLGDTQYFGPGTRLTVL.

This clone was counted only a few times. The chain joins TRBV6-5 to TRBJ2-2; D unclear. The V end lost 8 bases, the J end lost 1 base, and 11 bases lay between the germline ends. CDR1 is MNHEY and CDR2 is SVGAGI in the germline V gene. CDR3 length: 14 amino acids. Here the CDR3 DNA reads TGTGCCAGCCATTTCCCAGGGAACACCGGGGAGCTGTTTTTT. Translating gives CASHFPGNTGELFF.

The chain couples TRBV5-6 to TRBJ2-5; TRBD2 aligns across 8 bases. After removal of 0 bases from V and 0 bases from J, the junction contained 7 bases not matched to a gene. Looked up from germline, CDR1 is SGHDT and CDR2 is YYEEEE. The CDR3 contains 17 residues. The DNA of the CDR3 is TGTGCCAGCAGCTTGGCGGGGGGGCGCGGGTACCAAGAGACCCAGTACTTC. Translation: CASSLAGGRGYQETQYF.

Written as DNA, the CDR3 is TGTGCCAGCAGTCCCGGCAGACTAGACTACGAGCAGTACTTC. It encodes CASSPGRLDYEQYF. The chain combines TRBV2 with TRBJ2-7, with TRBD2 as a possible D gene (6 bases). V lost 5 bases, J lost 3 bases, and 14 bases lay in between. CDR1 is SNHLY and CDR2 is FYNNEI in the germline V gene. The CDR3 has 14 residues.

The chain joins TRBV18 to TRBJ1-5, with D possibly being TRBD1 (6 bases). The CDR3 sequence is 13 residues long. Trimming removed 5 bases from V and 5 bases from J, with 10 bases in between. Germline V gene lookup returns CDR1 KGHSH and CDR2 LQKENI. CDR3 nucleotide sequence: TGTGCCAGCTCAATGGGGGGCCATCAGCCCCAGCATTTT. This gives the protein CASSMGGHQPQHF.

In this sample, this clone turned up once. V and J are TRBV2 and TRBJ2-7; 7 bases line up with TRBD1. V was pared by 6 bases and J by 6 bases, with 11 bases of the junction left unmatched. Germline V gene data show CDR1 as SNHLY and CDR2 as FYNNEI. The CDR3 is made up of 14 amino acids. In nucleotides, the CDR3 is TGTGCCAGCAGGAGACAGGGACCTTCGCCCGAGCAGTACTTC. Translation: CASRRQGPSPEQYF.